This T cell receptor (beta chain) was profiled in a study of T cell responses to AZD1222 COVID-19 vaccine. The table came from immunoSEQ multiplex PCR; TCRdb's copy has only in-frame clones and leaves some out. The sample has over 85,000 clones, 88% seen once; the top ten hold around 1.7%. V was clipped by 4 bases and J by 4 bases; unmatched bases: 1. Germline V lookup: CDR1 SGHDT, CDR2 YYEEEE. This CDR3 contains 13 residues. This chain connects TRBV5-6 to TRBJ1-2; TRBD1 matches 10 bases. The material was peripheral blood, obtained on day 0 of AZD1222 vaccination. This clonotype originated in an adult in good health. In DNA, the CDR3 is TGTGCCAGCAGCCGGGACAGGGGCTATGGCTACACCTTC. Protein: CASSRDRGYGYTF.